These T cell receptor beta chains were read from a single sample in a study of CD8 T cells in Susac syndrome. TCRdb recomputed calls from the immunoSEQ multiplex PCR reads with MiXCR, one row per CDR3 protein. The sample has hundreds of thousands of distinct CDR3 sequences; about 85% are singletons. The sequencing sample was made of CD8+ T cells from PBMCs. These receptors originate from a human donor with multiple sclerosis. CDR3s include the opening cysteine and the closing phenylalanine or tryptophan. A D gene is named only where the DNA matches it firmly. The size field is filled for only some rows; it gives once, few, many or a size class.

. | . | TRBJ2-1 | TRBV27 | TGTGCCAGCAGTTTCTCCCCTCCGGACTACTCCTACAATGAGCAGTTCTTC | CASSFSPPDYSYNEQFF
. | . | TRBJ2-1 | TRBV9 | TGTGCCAGCAGCGTAGTTGCAGCCTACAATGAGCAGTTCTTC | CASSVVAAYNEQFF
. | . | TRBJ1-4 | TRBV2 | TGTGCCGGATACTTGAATAGGACGGGCATGGGGAAACTGTTTTTT | CAGYLNRTGMGKLFF
. | . | TRBJ2-3 | TRBV20-1 | TGCAGTGCTTCGGACGAGGCTAAAGCCTTTCGCTCGCTTAGCACAGATACGCAGTATTTT | CSASDEAKAFRSLSTDTQYF
. | . | TRBJ1-2 | TRBV19 | TGTGCCAGTAGTGCTTTTATGGGTACCCAAGCGGAGGGCTACACCTTC | CASSAFMGTQAEGYTF
. | . | TRBJ1-1 | TRBV27 | TGTGCCAGCAGTTTTTCCGGCAACACTGAAGCTTTCTTT | CASSFSGNTEAFF
TRBD1 | . | TRBJ1-1 | TRBV27 | TGTGCCAGCAGTTTTGCAGGGGACAGAGAAGCTTTCTTT | CASSFAGDREAFF
. | . | TRBJ1-2 | TRBV25-1 | TGTGCCAGCTTCGGGACGGACCATGGCTACACCTTC | CASFGTDHGYTF
. | . | TRBJ1-2 | TRBV24-1 | TGTGCCACCAGTGATGTCTATGGCTACACCTTC | CATSDVYGYTF
. | . | TRBJ2-1 | TRBV28 | TGTGCCAGCAGTAACGAATTAGGAAGGATACCTAGGTTCTTC | CASSNELGRIPRFF
. | . | TRBJ2-4 | TRBV15 | TGTGCCACCAGCAGAGATAGGGTCGTTTGGGACGTAAAGGACATTCAGTACTTC | CATSRDRVVWDVKDIQYF
TRBD2 | . | TRBJ2-3 | TRBV4-1 | TGCGCCAGCAGCCCCGTGGCGGGGGGCCTAGATACGCAGTATTTT | CASSPVAGGLDTQYF
. | . | TRBJ1-4 | TRBV7-9 | TGTGCCAGCAGCCATCCGACAGGTCCCGAAAAACTGTTTTTT | CASSHPTGPEKLFF
. | . | TRBJ2-7 | TRBV27 | TGTGCCAGCAGTCCCGGCGGTGAGGGCTACGAGCAGTACTTC | CASSPGGEGYEQYF
TRBD2 | . | TRBJ2-1 | TRBV19 | TGTGCCAGTGCTTGGGCGGGGGTATCTTACAATGAGCAGTTCTTC | CASAWAGVSYNEQFF
TRBD1 | . | TRBJ1-5 | TRBV20-1 | TGCAGTGCTAGAAGGGGACAGGGATATAATCAGCCCCAGCATTTT | CSARRGQGYNQPQHF
TRBD1 | . | TRBJ1-5 | TRBV15 | TGTGCCACCAGCATTGACAGGGGGCTAAGTCAGCCCCAGCATTTT | CATSIDRGLSQPQHF
. | . | TRBJ2-4 | TRBV15 | TGTGCCACCAGCACCCTAGTCGCGACAGCGCAAAACATTCAGTACTTC | CATSTLVATAQNIQYF
. | . | TRBJ2-2 | TRBV6-1 | TGTGCCAGCAGTTGGTTAGGAACCGGGGAGCTGTTTTTT | CASSWLGTGELFF
TRBD1 | . | TRBJ2-1 | TRBV19 | TGTGCCAGTAGTATAGGGGACAGGGCCTACAATGAGCAGTTCTTC | CASSIGDRAYNEQFF
TRBD1 | . | TRBJ1-1 | TRBV6-5 | TGTGCCAGCAGTTACCACGGACAGGGCCCCCTGGGCACTGAAGCTTTCTTT | CASSYHGQGPLGTEAFF
. | . | TRBJ2-7 | TRBV28 | TGTGCCAGCAGTTTAGTGGCAGAAGGGGCCTACGAGCAGTACTTC | CASSLVAEGAYEQYF
TRBD1 | few | TRBJ2-7 | TRBV7-6 | TGTGCCAGCAGCCTGGGGGCCGGGACAGGGGACTACGAGCAGTACTTC | CASSLGAGTGDYEQYF
. | . | TRBJ1-5 | TRBV11-2 | TGTGCCAGCAGCTTGATGACAGGTGGTGTGCAGCCCCAGCATTTT | CASSLMTGGVQPQHF
. | . | TRBJ1-5 | TRBV21-1 | TGTGCCAGCAGCAAAGGCCCGGTAAGGGGCAATCAGCCCCAGCATTTT | CASSKGPVRGNQPQHF
. | . | TRBJ1-4 | TRBV7-9 | TGTGCCAGCAGCTTAGTTGGGACGAACGAAAAACTGTTTTTT | CASSLVGTNEKLFF
TRBD2 | . | TRBJ2-7 | TRBV4-1 | TGCGCCAGCAGCTCCGAAGGCAGGGAGGGTTACGAGCAGTACTTC | CASSSEGREGYEQYF
. | . | TRBJ2-7 | TRBV27 | TGTGCCAGCAGTTTTGGCGTCATCGACGAGCAGTACTTC | CASSFGVIDEQYF
TRBD1 | . | TRBJ2-2 | TRBV10-3 | TGTTCCATCAGTGATGACAGGGGCGCGAACACCGGGGAGCTGTTTTTT | CSISDDRGANTGELFF
. | . | TRBJ1-5 | TRBV7-2 | TGTGCCAGCAGCTTACACACCGGTCTCATCCCCCAGCATTTT | CASSLHTGLIPQHF
. | . | TRBJ2-1 | TRBV4-1 | TGCGCCAGCAGCCAGGATCTAGAGGTCGAGCAGTTCTTC | CASSQDLEVEQFF
. | . | TRBJ2-3 | TRBV6-5 | TGTGCCAGCAGTTACTCATCAGTTTCGGATACGCAGTATTTT | CASSYSSVSDTQYF
. | . | TRBJ2-7 | TRBV6-1 | TGTGCCAGCAGTGACAGGGCCCTACCCTACGAGCAGTACTTC | CASSDRALPYEQYF